Listed below are T cell receptor beta chains from one sample, sequenced in a study of T cell responses to AZD1222 COVID-19 vaccine. TCRdb's table, derived via immunoSEQ multiplex PCR, lists solely in-frame clones and lacks some. The sample lists about 94,000 clones; almost 90% were seen once. This specimen consisted of peripheral blood, obtained on day 0 of AZD1222 vaccination. Receptor source: an adult in good health. The CDR3 runs from the conserved cysteine through the conserved F or W. The order of the fields is J gene, clone size, V gene, D gene, CDR3 DNA, CDR3 protein. The D gene is left open where the match is weak. Some rows mark clone size as missing; the rest say once, few, many or name a class of expanded clone.

TRBJ2-5 | - | TRBV5-1 | - | TGCGCCAGCAGCTTGGAAGAGACCCAGTACTTC | CASSLEETQYF
TRBJ2-5 | - | TRBV4-3 | TRBD2 | TGCGCCAGCAGCCAAGCTACTTTAGCGGGGGGCGCAGAGACCCAGTACTTC | CASSQATLAGGAETQYF
TRBJ2-7 | - | TRBV7-2 | TRBD2 | TGTGCCAGCAGCTTAAAGGCGGGACTAGGGCACGAGCAGTACTTC | CASSLKAGLGHEQYF
TRBJ1-1 | - | TRBV19 | - | TGTGCCAGTAGTATGACATCGCGGACCGAAGCTTTCTTT | CASSMTSRTEAFF
TRBJ2-2 | - | TRBV9 | - | TGTGCCAGCAGCCCCTACGAGCCCGCCGGGGAGCTGTTTTTT | CASSPYEPAGELFF
TRBJ1-2 | - | TRBV29-1 | - | TGCAGCGTTGAAGCTTACAGGGAAAACGGCTACGGCTACACCTTC | CSVEAYRENGYGYTF
TRBJ1-4 | - | TRBV18 | - | TGTGCCAGCTCACCAGCGGACATAGGGGGTGAAAAACTGTTTTTT | CASSPADIGGEKLFF
TRBJ2-3 | - | TRBV7-3 | - | TGTGCCAGCAGCCTATCTGGGTTGGCTAGCACAGATACGCAGTATTTT | CASSLSGLASTDTQYF
TRBJ2-5 | few | TRBV5-6 | TRBD1 | TGTGCCAGCAGCCCGACAGGGGAAGAGACCCAGTACTTC | CASSPTGEETQYF
TRBJ1-1 | - | TRBV28 | - | TGTGCCAGCAGTTTCGGGCTCTCTGAAGCTTTCTTT | CASSFGLSEAFF
TRBJ1-4 | - | TRBV18 | - | TGTGCCAGCTCACCATTCGCGGCAGCAGGGATCACTAATGAAAAACTGTTTTTT | CASSPFAAAGITNEKLFF
TRBJ2-2 | - | TRBV9 | TRBD1 | TGTGCCAGCAGCGTGCCCCTTCAGGGGGCGAACACCGGGGAGCTGTTTTTT | CASSVPLQGANTGELFF
TRBJ1-2 | - | TRBV3-1/TRBV3-2 | TRBD1 | TGTGCCAGCAGCCCAAGGGACAGCTATGGCTACACCTTC | CASSPRDSYGYTF
TRBJ1-6 | - | TRBV6-5 | - | TGTGCCAGCAGTTACTCACCTTTTAATTCACCCCTCCACTTT | CASSYSPFNSPLHF
TRBJ1-1 | - | TRBV12-5 | - | TGTGCTAGTGGTTTGGTATCGGGCACTGAAGCTTTCTTT | CASGLVSGTEAFF
TRBJ1-4 | - | TRBV7-9 | - | TGTGCCAGCAGGGGGACTCAAGGGACTAATGAAAAACTGTTTTTT | CASRGTQGTNEKLFF
TRBJ1-1 | - | TRBV29-1 | - | TGCAGCGTTGAGTCCCGCGGCAGCAGCACTGAAGCTTTCTTT | CSVESRGSSTEAFF
TRBJ2-2 | - | TRBV4-2 | - | TGTGCCAGCAGCCAAGATTTTAAAACAGCTAACACCGGGGAGCTGTTTTTT | CASSQDFKTANTGELFF
TRBJ2-5 | - | TRBV11-2 | - | TGTGCCAGCAGCTTATACGAACAAGAGACCCAGTACTTC | CASSLYEQETQYF
TRBJ2-1 | - | TRBV14 | - | TGTGCCAGCAGCCCAAGGGTCTGGCGAGCAACTGACAATGAGCAGTTCTTC | CASSPRVWRATDNEQFF
TRBJ1-2 | - | TRBV6-5 | TRBD1 | TGTGCCAGCAGTTACTCGTTCACAGGGGGCATAGGGGGCTACACCTTC | CASSYSFTGGIGGYTF
TRBJ1-2 | - | TRBV18 | - | TGTGCCAGCTCACCAGGAGGGGCCCGGACAACTAACTATGGCTACACCTTC | CASSPGGARTTNYGYTF
TRBJ2-7 | - | TRBV27 | TRBD1 | TGTGCCAGCAGTTGGACCGGGACAGGGTCCTACGAGCAGTACTTC | CASSWTGTGSYEQYF
TRBJ2-7 | - | TRBV7-2 | TRBD2 | TGTGCCAGCAGCTTAGCAGCGGGGGGGCGGTCCTACGAGCAGTACTTC | CASSLAAGGRSYEQYF
TRBJ1-1 | - | TRBV27 | - | TGTGCCAGCAGTTTATCGCTTGGTAAAAGGGTGGGCACTGAAGCTTTCTTT | CASSLSLGKRVGTEAFF
TRBJ2-1 | - | TRBV5-8 | TRBD2 | TGTGCCAGCAGCTTGACTCGGACTAGCGGGGGATCACAGTTCTTC | CASSLTRTSGGSQFF
TRBJ1-2 | once | TRBV6-2/TRBV6-3 | - | TGTGCCAGCAGTTACGGTTCCAGGGACATCTATGGCTACACCTTC | CASSYGSRDIYGYTF
TRBJ2-7 | - | TRBV2 | - | TGTGCCAGCAGTGAGTTCTCGTACGAGCAGTACTTC | CASSEFSYEQYF
TRBJ1-4 | - | TRBV2 | - | TGTGCCAGCAGTGAAGTATTGGGTCCAGTTGCAACTAATGAAAAACTGTTTTTT | CASSEVLGPVATNEKLFF
TRBJ1-2 | - | TRBV6-5 | TRBD1 | TGTGCCAGCAGGACAGGGAGTGGCTATGGCTACACCTTC | CASRTGSGYGYTF
TRBJ1-1 | - | TRBV5-1 | - | TGCGCCAGCAGCTCCGACCTGAATGCTTTCTTT | CASSSDLNAFF